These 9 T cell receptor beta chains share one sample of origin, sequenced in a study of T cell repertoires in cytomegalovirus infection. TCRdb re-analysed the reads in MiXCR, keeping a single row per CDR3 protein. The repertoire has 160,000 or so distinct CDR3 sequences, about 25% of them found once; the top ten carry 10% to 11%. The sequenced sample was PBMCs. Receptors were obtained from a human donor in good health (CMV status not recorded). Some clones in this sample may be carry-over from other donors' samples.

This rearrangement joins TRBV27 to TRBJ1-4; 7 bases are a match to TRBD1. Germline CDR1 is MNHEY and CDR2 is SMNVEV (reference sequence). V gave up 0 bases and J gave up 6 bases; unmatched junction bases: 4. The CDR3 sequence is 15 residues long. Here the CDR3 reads CASSLSTGRHEKLFF. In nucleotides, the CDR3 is TGTGCCAGCAGTTTATCGACAGGGCGGCATGAAAAACTGTTTTTT.

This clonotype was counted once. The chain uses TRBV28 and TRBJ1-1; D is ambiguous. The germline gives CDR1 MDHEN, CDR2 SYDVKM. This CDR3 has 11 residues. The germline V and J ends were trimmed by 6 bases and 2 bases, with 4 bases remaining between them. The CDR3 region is CASSVNTEAFF. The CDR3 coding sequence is TGTGCCAGCAGCGTAAACACTGAAGCTTTCTTT.

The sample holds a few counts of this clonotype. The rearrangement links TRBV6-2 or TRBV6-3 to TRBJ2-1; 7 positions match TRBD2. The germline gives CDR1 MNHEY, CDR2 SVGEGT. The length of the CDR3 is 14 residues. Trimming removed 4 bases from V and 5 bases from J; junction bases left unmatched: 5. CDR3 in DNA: TGTGCCAGCAGTTTAACGGGAGGAAACAATGAGCAGTTCTTC. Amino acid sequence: CASSLTGGNNEQFF.

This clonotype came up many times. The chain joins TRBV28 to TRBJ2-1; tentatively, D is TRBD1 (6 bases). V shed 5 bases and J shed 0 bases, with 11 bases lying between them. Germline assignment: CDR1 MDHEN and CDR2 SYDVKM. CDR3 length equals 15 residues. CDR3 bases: TGTGCCAGCAGTCCTACAGGGAGCTCCTACAATGAGCAGTTCTTC. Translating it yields CASSPTGSSYNEQFF.

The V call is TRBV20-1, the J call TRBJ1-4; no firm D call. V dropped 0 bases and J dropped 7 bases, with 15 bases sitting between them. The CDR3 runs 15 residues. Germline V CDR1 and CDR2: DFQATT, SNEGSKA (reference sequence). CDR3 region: CSAREIATSGEKLFF. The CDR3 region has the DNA TGCAGTGCTAGAGAAATCGCCACGAGCGGTGAAAAACTGTTTTTT.

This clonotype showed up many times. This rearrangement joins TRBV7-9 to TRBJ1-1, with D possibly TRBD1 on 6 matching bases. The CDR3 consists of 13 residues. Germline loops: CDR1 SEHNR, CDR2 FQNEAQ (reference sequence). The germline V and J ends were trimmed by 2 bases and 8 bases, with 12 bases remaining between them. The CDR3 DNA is TGTGCCAGCAGCTTAATGGAGGACAGCGAAGCTTTCTTT. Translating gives CASSLMEDSEAFF.

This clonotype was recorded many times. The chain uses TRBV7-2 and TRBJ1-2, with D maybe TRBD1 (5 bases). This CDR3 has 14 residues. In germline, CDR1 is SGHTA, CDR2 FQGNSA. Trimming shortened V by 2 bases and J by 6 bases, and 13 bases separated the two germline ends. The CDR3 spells CASSLLSRVNGYTF. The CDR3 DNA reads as TGTGCCAGCAGCTTACTCAGCAGGGTGAATGGCTACACCTTC.

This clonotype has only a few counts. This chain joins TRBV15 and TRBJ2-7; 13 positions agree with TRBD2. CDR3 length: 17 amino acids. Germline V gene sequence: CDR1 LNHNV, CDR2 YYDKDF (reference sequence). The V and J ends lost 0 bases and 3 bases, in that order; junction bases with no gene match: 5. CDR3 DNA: TGTGCCACCAGCAGAGATCGGACTAGCGGGAGAAGCTACGAGCAGTACTTC. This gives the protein CATSRDRTSGRSYEQYF.

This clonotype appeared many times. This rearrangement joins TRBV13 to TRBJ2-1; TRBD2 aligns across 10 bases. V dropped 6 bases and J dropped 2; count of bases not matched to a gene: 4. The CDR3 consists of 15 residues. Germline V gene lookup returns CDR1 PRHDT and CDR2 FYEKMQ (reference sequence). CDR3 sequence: CASSLAGVAYNEQFF. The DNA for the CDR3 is TGTGCCAGCAGTCTAGCGGGAGTGGCCTACAATGAGCAGTTCTTC.